Given below is one TCR beta chain in context. The antigen is not known. CDR1 SGHDT and CDR2 YYEEEE come from the germline V gene. V was clipped by 2 bases and J by 0 bases; unmatched bases: 1. This CDR3 is built from 15 residues. This record belongs to a study of cytomegalovirus exposure and HLA in healthy donors. Study-wide results and limits: Cytomegalovirus association was listed for 150 to 200 TCR beta chains.

PCR was performed using 60 Vbeta and 13 Jbeta primers. Original data processing: It was a later analysis that counted about 80 million unique TCR beta chains, of which 9 million to 13 million were shared. Assay used: immunoSEQ multiplex PCR; TCRdb lists only in-frame clones, some missing. That table gives V, J and clone size, and the DNA gave D and trimming. The sample lists around 150,000 clones, approximately 77% occurring once. Material: PBMCs. The clonotype was recovered from a woman in her fifties or sixties in good health and CMV-seronegative. The genes are TRBV5-6 and TRBJ2-2, with 7 bases aligning to TRBD2. Here the CDR3 DNA reads TGTGCCAGCAGCTTCGGGGGGACGAACACCGGGGAGCTGTTTTTT. It yields the protein CASSFGGTNTGELFF. Complete variable domain (other parts from reference TRBV5-6 and TRBJ2-2): DAGVTQSPTHLIKTRGQQVTLRCSPKSGHDTVSWYQQALGQGPQFIFQYYEEEERQRGNFPDRFSGHQFPNYSSELNVNALLLGDSALYLCASSFGGTNTGELFFGEGSRLTVL.